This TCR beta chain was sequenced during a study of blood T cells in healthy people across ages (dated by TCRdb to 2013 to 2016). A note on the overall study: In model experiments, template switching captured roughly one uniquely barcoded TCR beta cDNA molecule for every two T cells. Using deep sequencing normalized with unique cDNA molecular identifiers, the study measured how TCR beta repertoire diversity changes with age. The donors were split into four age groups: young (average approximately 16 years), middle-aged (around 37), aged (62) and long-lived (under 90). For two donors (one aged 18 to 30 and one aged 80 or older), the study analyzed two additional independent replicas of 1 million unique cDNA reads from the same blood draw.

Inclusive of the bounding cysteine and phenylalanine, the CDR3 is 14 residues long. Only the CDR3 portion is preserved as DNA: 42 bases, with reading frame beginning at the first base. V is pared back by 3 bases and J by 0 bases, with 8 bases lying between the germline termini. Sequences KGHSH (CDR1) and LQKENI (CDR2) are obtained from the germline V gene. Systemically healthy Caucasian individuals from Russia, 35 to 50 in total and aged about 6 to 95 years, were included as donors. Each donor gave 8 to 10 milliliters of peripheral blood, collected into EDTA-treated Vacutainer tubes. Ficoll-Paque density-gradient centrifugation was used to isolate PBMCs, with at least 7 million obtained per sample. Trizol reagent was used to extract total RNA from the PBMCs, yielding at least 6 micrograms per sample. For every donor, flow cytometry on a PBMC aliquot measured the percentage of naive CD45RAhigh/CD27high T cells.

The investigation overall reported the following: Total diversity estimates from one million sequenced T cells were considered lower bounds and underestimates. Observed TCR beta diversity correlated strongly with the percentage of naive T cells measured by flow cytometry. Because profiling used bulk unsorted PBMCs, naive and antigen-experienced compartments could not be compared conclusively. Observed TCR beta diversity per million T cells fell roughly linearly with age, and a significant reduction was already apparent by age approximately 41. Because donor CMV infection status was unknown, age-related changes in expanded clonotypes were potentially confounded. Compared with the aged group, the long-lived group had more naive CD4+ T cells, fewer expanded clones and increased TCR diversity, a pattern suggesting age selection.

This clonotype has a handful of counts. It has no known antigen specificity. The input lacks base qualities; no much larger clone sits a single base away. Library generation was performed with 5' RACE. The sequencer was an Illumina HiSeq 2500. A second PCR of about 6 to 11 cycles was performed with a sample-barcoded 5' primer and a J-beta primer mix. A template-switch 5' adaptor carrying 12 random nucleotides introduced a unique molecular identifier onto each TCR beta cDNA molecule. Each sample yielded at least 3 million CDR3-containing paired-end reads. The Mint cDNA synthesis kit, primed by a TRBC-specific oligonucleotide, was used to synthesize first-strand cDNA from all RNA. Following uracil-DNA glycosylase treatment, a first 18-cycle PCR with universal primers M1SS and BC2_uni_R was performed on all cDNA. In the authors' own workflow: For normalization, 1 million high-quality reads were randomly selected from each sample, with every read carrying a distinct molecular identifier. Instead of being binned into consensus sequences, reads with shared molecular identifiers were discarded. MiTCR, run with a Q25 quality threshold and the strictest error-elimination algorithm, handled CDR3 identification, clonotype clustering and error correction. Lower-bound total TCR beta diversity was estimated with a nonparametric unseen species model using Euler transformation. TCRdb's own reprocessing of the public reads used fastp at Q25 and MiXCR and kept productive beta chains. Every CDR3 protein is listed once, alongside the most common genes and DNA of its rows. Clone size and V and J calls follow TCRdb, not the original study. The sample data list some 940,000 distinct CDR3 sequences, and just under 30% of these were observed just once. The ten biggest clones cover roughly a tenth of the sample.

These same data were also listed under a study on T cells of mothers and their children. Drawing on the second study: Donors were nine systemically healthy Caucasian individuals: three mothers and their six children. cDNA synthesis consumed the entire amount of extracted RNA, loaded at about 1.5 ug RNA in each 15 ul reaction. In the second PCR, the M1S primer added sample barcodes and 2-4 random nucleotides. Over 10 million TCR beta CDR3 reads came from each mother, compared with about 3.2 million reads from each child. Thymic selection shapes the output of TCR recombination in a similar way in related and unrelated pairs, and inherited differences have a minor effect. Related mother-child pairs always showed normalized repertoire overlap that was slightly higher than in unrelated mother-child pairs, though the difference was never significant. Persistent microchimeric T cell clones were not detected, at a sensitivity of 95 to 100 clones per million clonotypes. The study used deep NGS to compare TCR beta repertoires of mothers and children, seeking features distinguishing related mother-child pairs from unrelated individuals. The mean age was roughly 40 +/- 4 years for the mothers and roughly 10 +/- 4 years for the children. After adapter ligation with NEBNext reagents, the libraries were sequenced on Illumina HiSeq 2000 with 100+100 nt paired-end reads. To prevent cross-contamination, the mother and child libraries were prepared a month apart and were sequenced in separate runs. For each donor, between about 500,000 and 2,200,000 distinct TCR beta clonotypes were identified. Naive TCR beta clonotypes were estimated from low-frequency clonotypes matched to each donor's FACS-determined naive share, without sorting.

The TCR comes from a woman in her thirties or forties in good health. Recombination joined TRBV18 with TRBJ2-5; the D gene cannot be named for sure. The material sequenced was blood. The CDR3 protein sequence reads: CASSPYSNQETQYF. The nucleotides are TGTGCCAGCTCACCGTACAGCAACCAAGAGACCCAGTACTTC.